This T cell receptor (beta chain) was identified during a study of T cells in Graves' hyperthyroidism and ophthalmopathy. This clonotype was detected many times. RNA transcripts were the template for amplifying TCR beta CDR3 regions. First-round RT-PCR targeting the TCR CDR3 was performed with the HTBI primer set. TCRdb re-analysed the multiplex PCR reads in MiXCR, keeping a single row per CDR3 protein. The data show approximately 330,000 distinct CDR3 sequences, roughly 20% seen once. The CDR3 loop spans 11 amino acids. Trimming stripped 3 bases from V and 3 bases from J, with 2 bases between. Germline V gene lookup returns CDR1 SNHLY and CDR2 FYNNEI.

The material sequenced was blood. This chain connects TRBV2 to TRBJ1-2; D gene ambiguous. This TCR was sampled from a woman aged 50 to 60 with Graves' hyperthyroidism. For the CDR3, the DNA is TGTGCCAGCAGTGACTACTATGGCTACACCTTC. It codes for CASSDYYGYTF.